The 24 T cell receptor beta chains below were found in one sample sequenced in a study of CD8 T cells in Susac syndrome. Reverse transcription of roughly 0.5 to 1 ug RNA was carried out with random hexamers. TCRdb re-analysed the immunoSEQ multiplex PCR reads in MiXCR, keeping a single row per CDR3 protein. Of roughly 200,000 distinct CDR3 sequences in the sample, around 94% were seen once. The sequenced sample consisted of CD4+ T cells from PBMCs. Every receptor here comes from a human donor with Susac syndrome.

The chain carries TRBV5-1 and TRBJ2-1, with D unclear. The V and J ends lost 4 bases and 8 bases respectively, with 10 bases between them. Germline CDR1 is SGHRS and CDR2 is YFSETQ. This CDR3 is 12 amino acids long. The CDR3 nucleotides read TGCGCCAGCAGCCAAAAACACGATGAGCAGTTCTTC. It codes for CASSQKHDEQFF.

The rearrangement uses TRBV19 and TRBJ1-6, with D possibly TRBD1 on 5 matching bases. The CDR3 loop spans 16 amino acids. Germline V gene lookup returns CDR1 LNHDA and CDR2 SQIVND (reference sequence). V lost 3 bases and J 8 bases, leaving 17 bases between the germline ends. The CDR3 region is CASSITLTGGYSPLHF. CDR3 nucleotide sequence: TGTGCCAGTAGTATCACGCTCACAGGCGGCTATTCACCCCTCCACTTT.

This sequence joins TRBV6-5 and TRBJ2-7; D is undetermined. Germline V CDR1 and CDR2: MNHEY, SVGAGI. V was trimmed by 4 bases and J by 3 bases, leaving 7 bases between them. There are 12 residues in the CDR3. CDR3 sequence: CASSSPGYEQYF. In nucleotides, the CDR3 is TGTGCCAGCAGTTCGCCAGGCTACGAGCAGTACTTC.

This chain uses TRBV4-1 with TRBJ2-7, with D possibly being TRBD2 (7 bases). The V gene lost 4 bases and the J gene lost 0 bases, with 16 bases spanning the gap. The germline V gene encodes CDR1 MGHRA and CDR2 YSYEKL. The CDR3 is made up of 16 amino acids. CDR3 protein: CASSRLAGAPSYEQYF. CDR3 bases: TGCGCCAGCAGCCGTCTGGCGGGGGCCCCCTCCTACGAGCAGTACTTC.

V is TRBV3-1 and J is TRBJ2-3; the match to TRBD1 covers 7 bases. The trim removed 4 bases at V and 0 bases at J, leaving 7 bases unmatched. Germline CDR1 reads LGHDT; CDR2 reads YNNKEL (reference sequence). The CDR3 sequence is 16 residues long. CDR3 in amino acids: CASSRRQGSSTDTQYF. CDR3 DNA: TGTGCCAGCAGCCGCCGACAGGGAAGTAGCACAGATACGCAGTATTTT.

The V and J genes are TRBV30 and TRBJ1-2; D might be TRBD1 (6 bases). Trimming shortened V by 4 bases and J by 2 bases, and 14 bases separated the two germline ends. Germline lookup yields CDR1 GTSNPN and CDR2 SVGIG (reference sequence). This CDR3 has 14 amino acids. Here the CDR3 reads CAWTQGLANYGYTF. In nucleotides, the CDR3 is TGTGCCTGGACGCAGGGGTTGGCGAACTATGGCTACACCTTC.

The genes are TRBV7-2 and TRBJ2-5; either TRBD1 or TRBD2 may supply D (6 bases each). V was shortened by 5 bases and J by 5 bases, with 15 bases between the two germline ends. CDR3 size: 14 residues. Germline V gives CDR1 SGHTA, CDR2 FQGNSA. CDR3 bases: TGTGCCAGCAGCGCCCGAGGGGGGTCGGAGACCCAGTACTTC. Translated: CASSARGGSETQYF.

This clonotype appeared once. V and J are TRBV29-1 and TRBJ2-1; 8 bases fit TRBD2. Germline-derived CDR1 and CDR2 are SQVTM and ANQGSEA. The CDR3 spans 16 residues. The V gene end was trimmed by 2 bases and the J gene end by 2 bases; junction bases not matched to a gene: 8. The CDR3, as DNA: TGCAGCGTTGAAACAGGACTAGCTCCGGCCTACAATGAGCAGTTCTTC. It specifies CSVETGLAPAYNEQFF.

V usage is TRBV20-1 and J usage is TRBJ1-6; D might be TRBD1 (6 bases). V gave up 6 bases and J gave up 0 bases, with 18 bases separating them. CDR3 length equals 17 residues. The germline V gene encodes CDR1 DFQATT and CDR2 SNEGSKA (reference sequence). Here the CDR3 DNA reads TGCAGTGCCAGGGGCAGGGCTGGGAGCTCCTATAATTCACCCCTCCACTTT. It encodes CSARGRAGSSYNSPLHF.

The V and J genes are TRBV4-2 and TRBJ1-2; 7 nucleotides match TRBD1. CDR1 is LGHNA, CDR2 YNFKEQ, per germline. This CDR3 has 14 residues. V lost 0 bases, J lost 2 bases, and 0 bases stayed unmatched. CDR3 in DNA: TGTGCCAGCAGCCAAGAACAGGGGAACTATGGCTACACCTTC. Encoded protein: CASSQEQGNYGYTF.

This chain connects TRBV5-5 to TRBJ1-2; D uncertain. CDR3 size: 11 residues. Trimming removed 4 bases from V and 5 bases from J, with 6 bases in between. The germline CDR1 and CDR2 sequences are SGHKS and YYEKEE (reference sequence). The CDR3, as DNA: TGTGCCAGCAGCCCTTTTTATGGCTACACCTTC. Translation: CASSPFYGYTF. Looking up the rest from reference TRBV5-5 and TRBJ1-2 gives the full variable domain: DAGVTQSPTHLIKTRGQQVTLRCSPISGHKSVSWYQQVLGQGPQFIFQYYEKEERGRGNFPDRFSARQFPNYSSELNVNALLLGDSALYLCASSPFYGYTFGSGTRLTVV.

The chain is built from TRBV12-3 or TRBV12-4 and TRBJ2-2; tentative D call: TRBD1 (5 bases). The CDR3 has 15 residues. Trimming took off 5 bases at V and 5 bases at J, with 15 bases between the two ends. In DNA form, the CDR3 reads TGTGCCAGCAGTACACAGGTTTCAGGGACCGGGGAGCTGTTTTTT. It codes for CASSTQVSGTGELFF.

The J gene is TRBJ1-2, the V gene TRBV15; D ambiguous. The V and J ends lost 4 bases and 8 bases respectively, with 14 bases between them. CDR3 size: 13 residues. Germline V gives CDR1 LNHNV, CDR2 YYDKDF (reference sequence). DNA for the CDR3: TGTGCCACCAGCACGCAGGCCGTTCGGGGCTACACCTTC. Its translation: CATSTQAVRGYTF.

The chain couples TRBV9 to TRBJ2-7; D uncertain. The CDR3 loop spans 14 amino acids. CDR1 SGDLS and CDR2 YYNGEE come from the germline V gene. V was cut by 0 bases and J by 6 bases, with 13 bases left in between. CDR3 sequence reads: CASSVESRSSEQYF. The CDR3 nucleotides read TGTGCCAGCAGCGTAGAATCAAGGTCCAGCGAGCAGTACTTC.

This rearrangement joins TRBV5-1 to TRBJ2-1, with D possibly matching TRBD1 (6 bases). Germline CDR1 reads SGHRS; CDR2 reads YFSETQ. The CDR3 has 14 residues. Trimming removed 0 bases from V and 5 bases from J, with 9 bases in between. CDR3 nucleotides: TGCGCCAGCAGCTTGGGGCAGGGGCACAATGAGCAGTTCTTC. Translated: CASSLGQGHNEQFF. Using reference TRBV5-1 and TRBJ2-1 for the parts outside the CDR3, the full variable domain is KAGVTQTPRYLIKTRGQQVTLSCSPISGHRSVSWYQQTPGQGLQFLFEYFSETQRNKGNFPGRFSGRQFSNSRSEMNVSTLELGDSALYLCASSLGQGHNEQFFGPGTRLTVL.

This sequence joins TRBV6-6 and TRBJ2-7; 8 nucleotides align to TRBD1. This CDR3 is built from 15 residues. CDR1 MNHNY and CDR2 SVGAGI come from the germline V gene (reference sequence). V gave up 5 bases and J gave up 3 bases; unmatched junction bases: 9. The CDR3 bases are TGTGCCAGCAGTCGGACAGGGTCAGTTTTCTACGAGCAGTACTTC. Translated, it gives CASSRTGSVFYEQYF.

The CDR3 is CASSQDVGYYGYTF. The CDR3 DNA sequence: TGTGCCAGCAGCCAAGATGTCGGCTACTATGGCTACACCTTC. The genes are TRBV14 and TRBJ1-2; D not certain. This CDR3 comprises 14 residues. V lost 0 bases and J lost 3, with 8 bases in between. Germline loops: CDR1 SGHDN, CDR2 FVKESK.

The chain's CDR3 is CASQKTSGAQYF. CDR3 nucleotides: TGCGCCAGCCAGAAGACTAGCGGGGCCCAGTACTTC. The chain joins TRBV5-1 to TRBJ2-5, with 11 bases lining up with TRBD2. Per germline, CDR1 SGHRS and CDR2 YFSETQ. Germline trimming cut 7 bases from V and 9 bases from J; bases unmatched to any gene: 5. The CDR3 has 12 amino acids. Variable domain in full (rest from reference TRBV5-1 and TRBJ2-5): KAGVTQTPRYLIKTRGQQVTLSCSPISGHRSVSWYQQTPGQGLQFLFEYFSETQRNKGNFPGRFSGRQFSNSRSEMNVSTLELGDSALYLCASQKTSGAQYFGPGTRLLVL.

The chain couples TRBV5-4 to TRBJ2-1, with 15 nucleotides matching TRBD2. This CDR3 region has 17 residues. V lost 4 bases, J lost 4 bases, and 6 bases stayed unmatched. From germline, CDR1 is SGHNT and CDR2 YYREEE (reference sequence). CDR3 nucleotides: TGTGCCAGCAGCGAGGGACTAGCGGGGGGAAAATACAATGAGCAGTTCTTC. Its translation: CASSEGLAGGKYNEQFF.

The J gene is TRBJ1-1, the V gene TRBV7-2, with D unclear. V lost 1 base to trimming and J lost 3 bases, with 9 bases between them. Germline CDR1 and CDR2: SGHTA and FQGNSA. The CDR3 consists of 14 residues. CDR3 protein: CASSLDPGYTEAFF. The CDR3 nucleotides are TGTGCCAGCAGCTTAGATCCGGGCTACACTGAAGCTTTCTTT.

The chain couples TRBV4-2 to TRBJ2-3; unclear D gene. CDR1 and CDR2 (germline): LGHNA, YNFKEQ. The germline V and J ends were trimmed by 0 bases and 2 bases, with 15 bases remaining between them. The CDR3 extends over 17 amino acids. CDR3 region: CASSQDLAEASTDTQYF. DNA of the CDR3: TGTGCCAGCAGCCAAGATCTGGCAGAAGCTTCCACAGATACGCAGTATTTT.

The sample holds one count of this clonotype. The CDR3 reads CSVERGMTSGANVLTF. The CDR3 bases are TGCAGCGTTGAAAGAGGGATGACTTCTGGGGCCAACGTCCTGACTTTC. The chain joins TRBV29-1 to TRBJ2-6; D may be TRBD2 (5 bases). CDR3 length equals 16 residues. From germline, CDR1 is SQVTM and CDR2 ANQGSEA. V lost 2 bases and J lost 1, with 12 bases in between.

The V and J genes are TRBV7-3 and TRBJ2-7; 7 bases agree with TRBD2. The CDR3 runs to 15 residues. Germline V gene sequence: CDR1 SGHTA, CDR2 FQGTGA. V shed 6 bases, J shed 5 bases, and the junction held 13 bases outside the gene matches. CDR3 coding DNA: TGTGCCAGCAGTCCCGGGACTAAGGGATCCCACGAGCAGTACTTC. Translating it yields CASSPGTKGSHEQYF.

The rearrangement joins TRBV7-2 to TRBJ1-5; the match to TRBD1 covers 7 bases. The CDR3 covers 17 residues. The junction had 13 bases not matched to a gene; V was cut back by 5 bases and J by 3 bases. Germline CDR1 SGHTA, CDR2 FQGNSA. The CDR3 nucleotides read TGTGCCAGCAGCCTCCCCCCTGGGACAGCCCACAATCAGCCCCAGCATTTT. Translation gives CASSLPPGTAHNQPQHF.